This paragraph reports one T cell receptor (beta chain). These data originate in a study of sequential checkpoint blockade in melanoma. Whole-study context: Both treatment sequences were followed by maintenance nivolumab.

The method was immunoSEQ multiplex PCR; TCRdb's version includes in-frame clones alone and lacks a portion of them. The table includes approximately 6,200 clones, about 90% detected once. V lost 5 bases, J lost 1 base, and 11 bases lay in between. The CDR3 runs to 14 residues. Germline assignment: CDR1 MDHEN and CDR2 SYDVKM. Regarding treatment: randomized to nivolumab then ipilimumab (arm A) or the reverse (arm B). The chain links TRBV28 to TRBJ1-2, with D unclear. This TCR derives from a human donor with melanoma. The starting material was CD8+ T cells sorted from blood (inferred from file names), obtained from a patient given nivolumab and ipilimumab in sequence. The CDR3 protein is CASSPTGYNYGYTF. CDR3 nucleotide sequence: TGTGCCAGCAGTCCCACCGGGTATAACTATGGCTACACCTTC.